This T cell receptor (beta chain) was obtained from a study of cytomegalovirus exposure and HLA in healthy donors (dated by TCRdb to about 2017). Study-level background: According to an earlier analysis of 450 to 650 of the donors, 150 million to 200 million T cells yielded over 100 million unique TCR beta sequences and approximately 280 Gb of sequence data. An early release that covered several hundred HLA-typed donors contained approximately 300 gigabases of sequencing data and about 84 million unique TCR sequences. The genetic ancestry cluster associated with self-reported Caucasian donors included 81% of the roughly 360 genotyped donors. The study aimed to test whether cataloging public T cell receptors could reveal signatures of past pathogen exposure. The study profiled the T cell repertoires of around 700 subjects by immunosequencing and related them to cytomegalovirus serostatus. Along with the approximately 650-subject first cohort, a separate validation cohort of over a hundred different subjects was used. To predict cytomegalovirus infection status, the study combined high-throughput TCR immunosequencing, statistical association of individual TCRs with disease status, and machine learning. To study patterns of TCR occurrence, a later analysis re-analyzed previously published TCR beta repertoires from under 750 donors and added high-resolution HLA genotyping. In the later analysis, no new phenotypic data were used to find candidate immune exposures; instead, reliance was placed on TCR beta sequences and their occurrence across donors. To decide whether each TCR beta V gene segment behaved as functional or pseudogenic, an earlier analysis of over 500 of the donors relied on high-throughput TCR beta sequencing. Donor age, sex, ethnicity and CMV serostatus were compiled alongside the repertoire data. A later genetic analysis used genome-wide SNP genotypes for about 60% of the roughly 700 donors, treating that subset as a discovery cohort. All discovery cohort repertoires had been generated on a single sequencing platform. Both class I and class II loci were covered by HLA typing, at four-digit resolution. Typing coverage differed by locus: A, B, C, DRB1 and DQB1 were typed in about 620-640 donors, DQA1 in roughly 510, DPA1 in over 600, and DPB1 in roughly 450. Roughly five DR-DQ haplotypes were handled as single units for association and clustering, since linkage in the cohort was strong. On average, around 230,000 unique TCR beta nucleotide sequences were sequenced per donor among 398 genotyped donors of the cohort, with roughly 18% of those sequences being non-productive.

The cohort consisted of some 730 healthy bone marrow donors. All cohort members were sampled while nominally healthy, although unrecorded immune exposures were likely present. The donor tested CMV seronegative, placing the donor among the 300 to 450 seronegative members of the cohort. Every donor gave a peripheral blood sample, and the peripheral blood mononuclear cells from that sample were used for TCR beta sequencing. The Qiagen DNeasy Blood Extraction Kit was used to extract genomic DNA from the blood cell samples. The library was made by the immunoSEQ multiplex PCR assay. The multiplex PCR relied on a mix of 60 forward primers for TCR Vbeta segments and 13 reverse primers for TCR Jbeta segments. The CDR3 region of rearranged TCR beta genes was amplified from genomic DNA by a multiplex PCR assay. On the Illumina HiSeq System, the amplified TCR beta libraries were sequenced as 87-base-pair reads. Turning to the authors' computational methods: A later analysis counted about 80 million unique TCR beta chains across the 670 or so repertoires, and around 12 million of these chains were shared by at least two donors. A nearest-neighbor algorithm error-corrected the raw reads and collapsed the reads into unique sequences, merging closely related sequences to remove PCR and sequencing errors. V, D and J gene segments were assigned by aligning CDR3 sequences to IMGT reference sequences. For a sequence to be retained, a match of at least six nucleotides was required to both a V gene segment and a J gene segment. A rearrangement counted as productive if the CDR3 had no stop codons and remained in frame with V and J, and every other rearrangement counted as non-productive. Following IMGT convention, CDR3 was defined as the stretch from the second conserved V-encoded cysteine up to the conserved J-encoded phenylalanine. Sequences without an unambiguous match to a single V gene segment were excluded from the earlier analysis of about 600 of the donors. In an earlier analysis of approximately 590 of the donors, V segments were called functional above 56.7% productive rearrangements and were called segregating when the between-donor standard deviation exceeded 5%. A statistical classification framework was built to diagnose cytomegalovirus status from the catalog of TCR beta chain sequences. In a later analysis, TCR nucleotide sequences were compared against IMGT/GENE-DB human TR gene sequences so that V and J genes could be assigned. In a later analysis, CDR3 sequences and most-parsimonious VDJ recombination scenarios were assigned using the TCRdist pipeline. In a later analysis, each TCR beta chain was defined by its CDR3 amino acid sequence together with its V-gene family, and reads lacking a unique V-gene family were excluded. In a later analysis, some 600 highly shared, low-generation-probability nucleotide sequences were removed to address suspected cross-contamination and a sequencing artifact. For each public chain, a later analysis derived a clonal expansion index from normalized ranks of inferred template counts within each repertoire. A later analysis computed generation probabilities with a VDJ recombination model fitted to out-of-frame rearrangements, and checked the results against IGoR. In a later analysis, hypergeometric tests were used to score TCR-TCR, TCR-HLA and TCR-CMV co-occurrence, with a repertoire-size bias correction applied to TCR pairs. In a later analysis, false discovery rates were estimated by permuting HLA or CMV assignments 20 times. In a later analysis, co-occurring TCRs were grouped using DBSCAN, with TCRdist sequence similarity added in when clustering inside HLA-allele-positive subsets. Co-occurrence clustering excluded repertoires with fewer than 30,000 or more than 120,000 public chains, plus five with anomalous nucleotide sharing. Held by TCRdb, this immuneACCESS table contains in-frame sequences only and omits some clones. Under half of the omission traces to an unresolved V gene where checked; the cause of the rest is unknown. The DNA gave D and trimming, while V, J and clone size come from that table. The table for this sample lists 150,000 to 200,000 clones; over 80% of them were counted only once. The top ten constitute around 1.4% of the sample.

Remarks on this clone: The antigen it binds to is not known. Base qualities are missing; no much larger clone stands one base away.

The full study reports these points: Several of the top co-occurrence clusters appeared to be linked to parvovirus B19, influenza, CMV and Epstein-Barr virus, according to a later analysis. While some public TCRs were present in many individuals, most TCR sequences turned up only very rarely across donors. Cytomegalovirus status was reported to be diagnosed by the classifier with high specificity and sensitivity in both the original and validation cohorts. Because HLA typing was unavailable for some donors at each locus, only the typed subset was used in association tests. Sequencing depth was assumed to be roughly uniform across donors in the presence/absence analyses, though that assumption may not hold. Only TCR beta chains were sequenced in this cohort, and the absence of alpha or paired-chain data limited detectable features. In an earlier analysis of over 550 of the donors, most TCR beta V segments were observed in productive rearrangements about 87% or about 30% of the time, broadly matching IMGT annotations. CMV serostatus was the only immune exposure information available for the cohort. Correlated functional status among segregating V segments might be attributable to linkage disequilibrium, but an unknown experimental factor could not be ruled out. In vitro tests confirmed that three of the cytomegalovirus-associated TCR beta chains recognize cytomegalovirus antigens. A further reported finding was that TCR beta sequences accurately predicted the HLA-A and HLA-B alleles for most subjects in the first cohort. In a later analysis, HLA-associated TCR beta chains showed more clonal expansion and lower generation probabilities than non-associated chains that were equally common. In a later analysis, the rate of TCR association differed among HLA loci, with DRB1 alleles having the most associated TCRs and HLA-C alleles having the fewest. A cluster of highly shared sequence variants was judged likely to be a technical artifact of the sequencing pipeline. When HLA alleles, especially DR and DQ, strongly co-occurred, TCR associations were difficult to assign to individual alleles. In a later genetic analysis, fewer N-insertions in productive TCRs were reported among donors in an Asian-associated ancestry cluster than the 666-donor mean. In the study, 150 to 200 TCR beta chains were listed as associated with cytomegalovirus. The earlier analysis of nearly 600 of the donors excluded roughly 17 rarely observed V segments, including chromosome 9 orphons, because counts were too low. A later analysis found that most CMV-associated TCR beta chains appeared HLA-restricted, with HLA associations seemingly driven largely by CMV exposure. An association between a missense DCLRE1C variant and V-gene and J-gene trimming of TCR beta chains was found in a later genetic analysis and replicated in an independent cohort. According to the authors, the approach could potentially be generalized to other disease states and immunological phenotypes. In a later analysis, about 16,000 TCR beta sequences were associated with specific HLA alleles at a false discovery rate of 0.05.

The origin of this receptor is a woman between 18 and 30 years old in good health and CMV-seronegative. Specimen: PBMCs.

The DNA is as follows: TGTGCCATCAGTCCCGAGGGACACAGTGAAGCTTTCTTT. It codes for CAISPEGHSEAFF. This sequence uses TRBV10-3 and TRBJ1-1; TRBD1 could be the D gene, as 6 bases match. Per the germline V gene, ENHRY is the CDR1 and SYGVKD is the CDR2. The CDR3 covers 13 residues, taking in both the cysteine and the phenylalanine. Only CDR3 DNA remains: 39 bases, in frame from the first base. At the junction V is shortened by 5 bases and J by 7 bases, with 14 bases in between.